The rows below give T cell receptor beta chains drawn from one sample of a study of identical twins. TCRdb reprocessed the 5' RACE reads via MiXCR and lists one record per CDR3 protein. Here the sample spans around 340,000 distinct CDR3 sequences, roughly 12% being singletons. Another study also made use of these data, one on yellow fever vaccine responses in identical twins.

The material sequenced was CD8+ T cells sorted from blood. Receptors were obtained from a young woman in good health. CDR3s leave out the opening cysteine and the closing phenylalanine or tryptophan.

V gene	J gene	CDR3 protein
TRBV27	TRBJ2-7	ASSLRRGTSGSFYEQY
TRBV3-1	TRBJ1-6	ASTDSSYSPLH
TRBV14	TRBJ2-2	ASSQASGIDTGELF
TRBV29-1	TRBJ2-7	SVELGGEPSEQY
TRBV5-6	TRBJ2-1	ASSLTESYNEQF
TRBV3-1	TRBJ2-1	ASSQAKRGAYNEQF
TRBV5-5	TRBJ2-1	ASVGRGSEQF
TRBV11-2	TRBJ1-6	ASSHRVRNSPLH
TRBV3-1	TRBJ2-2	ASSFRLAGGAGELF
TRBV5-5	TRBJ2-2	ASSLASGTGELF
TRBV7-6	TRBJ1-4	ASSLLRTQATNEKLF
TRBV3-1	TRBJ2-3	ASSQIREGADTQY
TRBV11-2	TRBJ2-2	ASSLVQGTPNTGELF
TRBV9	TRBJ2-3	ASSSGETTDTQY
TRBV5-1	TRBJ2-1	ASSLLGTSGSVEQF
TRBV5-6	TRBJ2-5	ASSDGSFRGSQETQY
TRBV12-3/TRBV12-4	TRBJ2-1	ASMRGRAEKANEQF
TRBV29-1	TRBJ2-2	SALRFGREGAGELF
TRBV7-9	TRBJ2-5	ASRFGGYGETQY
TRBV13	TRBJ2-7	ASSSRLAGAYLRPYEQY
TRBV15	TRBJ2-3	ATSNLGSTDTQY
TRBV7-3	TRBJ2-3	ASSLSASGGAGTDTQY
TRBV21-1	TRBJ1-1	ASSKRGDRLNTEAF
TRBV2	TRBJ2-3	ASRGLAATTDTQY
TRBV7-6	TRBJ2-6	ATRVSGANVLT
TRBV5-5	TRBJ2-5	ASSLAGRDRETQY
TRBV20-1	TRBJ2-7	SARLAEYYEQY
TRBV6-6	TRBJ2-2	ASSQGELF
TRBV6-5	TRBJ2-5	ASTQEETQY